The 30 T cell receptor beta chains reported below all come from one sample, sequenced in a study of glioma-infiltrating T cells after dendritic cell vaccination (dated by TCRdb to about 2016). The protocol used for the library was the immunoSEQ multiplex PCR assay. TCRdb took over this immuneACCESS table, retaining in-frame rearrangements with V and J assigned. Such tables are incomplete; in checked studies, under half of the missing clones stem from an unresolved V gene, and the remainder is unexplained. This sample is represented by 950 to 1,500 clones; 75% to 90% of them were singletons. The ten largest clones capture roughly 6.6% of the sample. The source material was tumor tissue, sampled before dendritic cell vaccination. These receptors all stem from a human donor with glioblastoma.

Here the CDR3 reads CASSSSRTGTIYF. The CDR3 region has the DNA TGTGCCAGCAGCTCCTCGAGGACAGGCACCATATATTTT. The rearrangement links TRBV7-9 to TRBJ1-3, with TRBD1 matching over 7 bases. The germline gives CDR1 SEHNR, CDR2 FQNEAQ (reference sequence). The CDR3 is 13 residues long. V shed 4 bases and J 9 bases; nucleotides not matched to a gene: 6.

The chain recombines TRBV11-2 with TRBJ2-3; 12 bases agree with TRBD2. Unmatched junction bases numbered 11, after V lost 1 base and J lost 6 bases. Germline V gene sequence: CDR1 SGHAT, CDR2 FQNNGV. The CDR3 runs 18 residues. CDR3 DNA sequence: TGTGCCAGCAGCTTAGGGAGTCTAGCGGGAGGGCCACGTGATACGCAGTATTTT. As protein: CASSLGSLAGGPRDTQYF. The variable domain in full, with the rest retrieved from reference TRBV11-2 and TRBJ2-3, is EAGVAQSPRYKIIEKRQSVAFWCNPISGHATLYWYQQILGQGPKLLIQFQNNGVVDDSQLPKDRFSAERLKGVDSTLKIQPAKLEDSAVYLCASSLGSLAGGPRDTQYFGPGTRLTVL.

V usage is TRBV7-9 and J usage is TRBJ1-5, with 8 positions matching TRBD1. The CDR3 is 17 residues long. Germline trimming cut 4 bases from V and 4 bases from J; bases unmatched to any gene: 12. CDR1 is SEHNR, CDR2 FQNEAQ, per germline (reference sequence). The CDR3 bases are TGTGCCAGCAGCTCCGTTGACAGGGGAAAACCTAATCAGCCCCAGCATTTT. It specifies CASSSVDRGKPNQPQHF.

The CDR3 nucleotides read TGTGCCAGCAGTGAGGTCGGGCAGGGAATTTCCTACGAGCAGTACTTC. It encodes CASSEVGQGISYEQYF. The genes are TRBV25-1 and TRBJ2-7; D may be TRBD1 (5 bases). In germline, CDR1 is MGHDK, CDR2 SYGVNS. There are 16 residues in the CDR3. Between the trimmed V and J ends, which lost 3 bases and 1 base, there was a span of 16 bases.

The rearrangement links TRBV29-1 to TRBJ2-5, with 8 bases aligning to TRBD2. With 2 bases clipped from V and 5 bases from J, the junction kept 10 bases outside the gene matches. Per the germline V gene, CDR1 is SQVTM and CDR2 is ANQGSEA. The CDR3 loop spans 15 amino acids. The CDR3 nucleotides read TGCAGCGTTGAATCCGGGGGGGGTATCAGGGAGACCCAGTACTTC. Its protein is CSVESGGGIRETQYF.

This clone has a handful of counts. The chain uses TRBV27 and TRBJ2-7; possible D gene TRBD2, 6 bases. The ends were cut back, 5 bases at V and 4 bases at J, with 18 bases in the middle. The V gene's germline CDR1 is MNHEY and CDR2 SMNVEV (reference sequence). CDR3 length: 15 amino acids. The CDR3 spells CASSPAVGRRYEQYF. DNA of the CDR3: TGTGCCAGCAGTCCCGCCGTGGGGAGGAGGTACGAGCAGTACTTC.

V and J are TRBV19 and TRBJ1-5; tentatively, D is TRBD1 (5 bases). The germline V gene encodes CDR1 LNHDA and CDR2 SQIVND (reference sequence). The V and J ends lost 10 bases and 4 bases respectively, with 23 bases between them. The CDR3 is made up of 16 amino acids. The CDR3 sequence: CATLEGPGDWNQPQHF. The CDR3 coding sequence is TGTGCCACCTTGGAGGGACCGGGGGATTGGAATCAGCCCCAGCATTTT.

The chain joins TRBV10-3 to TRBJ2-7, with TRBD1 as a possible D gene (7 bases). The CDR3 loop spans 15 amino acids. V was pared by 5 bases and J by 3 bases, with 17 bases between. Germline CDR1 reads ENHRY; CDR2 reads SYGVKD. The DNA for the CDR3 is TGTGCCATCAGTAAACTCAGGGGGGAGGTCTACGAGCAGTACTTC. As protein: CAISKLRGEVYEQYF.

The J gene is TRBJ1-1, the V gene TRBV7-8; 9 bases map to TRBD1. This CDR3 has 16 amino acids. Germline V gives CDR1 SGHVS, CDR2 FQNEAQ. The trim removed 1 base at V and 4 bases at J, leaving 7 bases unmatched. The CDR3 DNA reads as TGTGCCAGCAGCTTAGAGCGACAGGGGGTAACCACTGAAGCTTTCTTT. Protein product: CASSLERQGVTTEAFF.

The rearrangement links TRBV2 to TRBJ1-2, with 8 positions matching TRBD1. The length of the CDR3 is 14 residues. In germline, CDR1 is SNHLY, CDR2 FYNNEI. The J segment lost 4 bases and the V segment lost 4 bases, leaving 5 bases of the junction unmatched. The CDR3 DNA sequence: TGTGCCAGCAGTGCCGGACAGGGAAGCTATGGCTACACCTTC. It specifies CASSAGQGSYGYTF.

This clone was counted between two and nine times. The V gene is TRBV10-3, the J gene TRBJ2-7; TRBD2 aligns across 12 bases. This CDR3 has 17 residues. Losses at the gene ends were 4 bases for V and 2 bases for J; bases not matched to a gene: 9. Germline loops: CDR1 ENHRY, CDR2 SYGVKD. The CDR3 reads CAISGRTSGTQAYEQYF. The CDR3 DNA follows: TGTGCCATCAGTGGAAGGACTAGCGGGACACAAGCCTACGAGCAGTACTTC.

V usage is TRBV27 and J usage is TRBJ2-7, with 8 bases aligning to TRBD2. The CDR3 loop spans 16 amino acids. J lost 2 bases, V lost 4 bases, and 10 bases had no gene match. Germline V gene lookup returns CDR1 MNHEY and CDR2 SMNVEV (reference sequence). The CDR3 sequence: CASSSSPSGPTYEQYF. The CDR3 DNA is TGTGCCAGCAGTTCCTCACCTAGCGGGCCGACCTACGAGCAGTACTTC.

This rearrangement joins TRBV7-2 to TRBJ2-7; TRBD2 matches at 9 bases. J was trimmed by 0 bases and V by 4 bases; bases with no gene match: 4. Germline lookup yields CDR1 SGHTA and CDR2 FQGNSA. The CDR3 has 15 residues. The CDR3 DNA follows: TGTGCCAGCAGCTCCCTAGCGGGGAGCTCCTACGAGCAGTACTTC. Its protein product is CASSSLAGSSYEQYF.

The chain couples TRBV19 to TRBJ2-7, with D tentatively TRBD2 (6 bases). This CDR3 contains 12 residues. Between the trimmed V and J ends, which lost 6 bases and 6 bases, there was a span of 12 bases. Germline V gene data show CDR1 as LNHDA and CDR2 as SQIVND (reference sequence). The CDR3 is CASSTGGTEQYF. Written as DNA, the CDR3 is TGTGCCAGTAGCACTGGCGGGACCGAGCAGTACTTC.

The chain links TRBV28 to TRBJ2-5, with D maybe TRBD1 (6 bases). V lost 9 bases and J lost 5, with 13 bases in between. This CDR3 spans 12 amino acids. CDR1 is MDHEN, CDR2 SYDVKM, per germline. The CDR3 bases are TGTGCCAGTACAAACAGGGTTGAGACCCAGTACTTC. Residues: CASTNRVETQYF.

This clone was detected only once. V and J are TRBV9 and TRBJ1-6; 9 nucleotides align to TRBD1. CDR1 SGDLS and CDR2 YYNGEE come from the germline V gene. This CDR3 has 20 residues. Trimming took 4 bases from V and 0 from J; bases not matched to a gene: 14. The CDR3 sequence: CASSPLTGGRISSYNSPLHF. The CDR3 nucleotides are TGTGCCAGCAGCCCATTGACAGGGGGTCGAATTAGCTCCTATAATTCACCCCTCCACTTT.

The genes are TRBV12-5 and TRBJ1-2, with 7 bases lining up with TRBD1. Germline CDR1 LGHNT, CDR2 FRNRAP. This CDR3 is built from 17 residues. The J segment lost 4 bases and the V segment lost 7 bases, leaving 18 bases of the junction unmatched. The CDR3: CASAAGQTLQMIYGYTF. As DNA, the CDR3 is TGTGCTAGTGCCGCGGGACAGACTCTTCAAATGATCTATGGCTACACCTTC.

This chain links TRBV6-5 with TRBJ2-1; 7 positions agree with TRBD2. V shed 6 bases and J 8 bases; nucleotides not matched to a gene: 13. This CDR3 is built from 15 residues. The germline gives CDR1 MNHEY, CDR2 SVGAGI. The CDR3 region is CASRRLAGAIDEQFF. CDR3 bases: TGTGCCAGCAGGCGTTTGGCGGGAGCGATCGATGAGCAGTTCTTC.

In DNA form, the CDR3 reads TGTGCCAGCAGCGATGGTGCGGGTCTTGTCGACGAGCAGTACTTC. This translates into CASSDGAGLVDEQYF. The chain carries TRBV9 and TRBJ2-7; tentatively, D is TRBD2 (5 bases). In germline, CDR1 is SGDLS, CDR2 YYNGEE. V lost 3 bases and J lost 5, with 18 bases in between. The CDR3 is 15 amino acids.

The V and J genes are TRBV7-3 and TRBJ2-7; TRBD2 is a possible D gene (5 bases). This CDR3 has 15 residues. Germline V gene sequence: CDR1 SGHTA, CDR2 FQGTGA. V was cut by 5 bases and J by 3 bases, with 17 bases left in between. The CDR3 region is CASSLEGGPLYEQYF. In DNA form, the CDR3 reads TGTGCCAGCAGCCTAGAGGGCGGACCTCTCTACGAGCAGTACTTC. The entire variable domain, with the rest obtained from reference TRBV7-3 and TRBJ2-7, is as follows: GAGVSQTPSNKVTEKGKYVELRCDPISGHTALYWYRQSLGQGPEFLIYFQGTGAADDSGLPNDRFFAVRPEGSVSTLKIQRTERGDSAVYLCASSLEGGPLYEQYFGPGTRLTVT.

This sequence joins TRBV19 and TRBJ2-5; 7 positions match TRBD1. Matching the DNA end better, TRBJ2-7 makes the J call doubtful. The CDR3 has 14 residues. Germline V gene lookup returns CDR1 LNHDA and CDR2 SQIVND (reference sequence). The CDR3 loop reads CASSILGQAYEQYF. The CDR3 DNA reads TGTGCCAGTAGTATTTTAGGACAGGCCTACGAGCAGTACTTC.

This clone was observed a few times. The V gene is TRBV7-2, the J gene TRBJ2-1; TRBD2 agrees at 7 bases. Unmatched junction bases numbered 15, after V lost 6 bases and J lost 7 bases. CDR3 length: 16 residues. Germline values: CDR1 SGHTA, CDR2 FQGNSA. Written as DNA, the CDR3 is TGTGCCAGCAGGGATGGAGGCGGGAGTTTGGTTAATGAGCAGTTCTTC. Amino acids: CASRDGGGSLVNEQFF. The variable domain in full, with the rest retrieved from reference TRBV7-2 and TRBJ2-1, is GAGVSQSPSNKVTEKGKDVELRCDPISGHTALYWYRQSLGQGLEFLIYFQGNSAPDKSGLPSDRFSAERTGGSVSTLTIQRTQQEDSAVYLCASRDGGGSLVNEQFFGPGTRLTVL.

The rearrangement joins TRBV19 to TRBJ2-3; D not certain. With 1 base removed from V and 6 bases from J, the gap between germline ends came to 14 bases. The CDR3 has 15 residues. CDR1 and CDR2 from the germline V gene are LNHDA and SQIVND (reference sequence). In nucleotides, the CDR3 is TGTGCCAGTAGTATAGCTTTCAGCGAAGCGGATACGCAGTATTTT. Translated, it gives CASSIAFSEADTQYF.

V and J are TRBV5-6 and TRBJ2-3, with D tentatively TRBD2 (5 bases). This CDR3 spans 16 amino acids. V dropped 3 bases and J dropped 2 bases, with 16 bases sitting between them. Germline V gene sequence: CDR1 SGHDT, CDR2 YYEEEE. In nucleotides, the CDR3 is TGTGCCAGCAGCTGGGCACTAGGAACCAACACAGATACGCAGTATTTT. Protein sequence: CASSWALGTNTDTQYF.

The chain couples TRBV19 to TRBJ2-7, with D perhaps TRBD2 (5 bases). Per germline, CDR1 LNHDA and CDR2 SQIVND (reference sequence). The germline V and J ends were trimmed by 7 bases and 3 bases, with 13 bases remaining between them. This CDR3 is 13 amino acids long. The CDR3 DNA sequence: TGTGCCAGTATAGGGAGCGGTCTCTACGAGCAGTACTTC. Translating it yields CASIGSGLYEQYF.

The chain couples TRBV7-2 to TRBJ1-2; D is unclear. Trimming stripped 0 bases from V and 4 bases from J, with 6 bases between. CDR3 length: 13 amino acids. In germline, CDR1 is SGHTA, CDR2 FQGNSA. The CDR3 DNA reads TGTGCCAGCAGCTTAGCGTCCAGCTATGGCTACACCTTC. Amino acids: CASSLASSYGYTF.

The chain employs TRBV27 and TRBJ2-1; 12 nucleotides match TRBD2. The J segment lost 7 bases and the V segment lost 6 bases, leaving 16 bases of the junction unmatched. The CDR3 consists of 18 residues. Germline lookup yields CDR1 MNHEY and CDR2 SMNVEV (reference sequence). The CDR3 nucleotides are TGTGCCAGCAGGTCAAGACTAGCGGGAGACCAAACGGGGAATGAGCAGTTCTTC. Its translation: CASRSRLAGDQTGNEQFF.

This chain joins TRBV7-2 and TRBJ1-2; 9 nucleotides align to TRBD1. The CDR3 runs to 15 residues. V shed 6 bases, J shed 2 bases, and the junction held 7 bases outside the gene matches. CDR1 and CDR2 from the germline V gene are SGHTA and FQGNSA. The DNA of the CDR3 is TGTGCCAGCAGGCGCGAGGGACAGGGAAACTATGGCTACACCTTC. It specifies CASRREGQGNYGYTF.

The chain joins TRBV5-1 to TRBJ2-1; no definite D call. Trimming pared 0 bases from V and 8 bases from J, leaving 15 bases between. The CDR3 length is 15 residues. Germline CDR1 is SGHRS and CDR2 is YFSETQ. CDR3 nucleotide sequence: TGCGCCAGCAGCTTGGATCTGGCCTCATTGGATGAGCAGTTCTTC. Residues: CASSLDLASLDEQFF. Using reference TRBV5-1 and TRBJ2-1 for the parts outside the CDR3, the full variable domain is KAGVTQTPRYLIKTRGQQVTLSCSPISGHRSVSWYQQTPGQGLQFLFEYFSETQRNKGNFPGRFSGRQFSNSRSEMNVSTLELGDSALYLCASSLDLASLDEQFFGPGTRLTVL.

The chain recombines TRBV6-4 with TRBJ2-4; D is possibly TRBD2 (5 bases). The CDR3 has 14 residues. Per germline, CDR1 MRHNA and CDR2 SNTAGT. V was trimmed by 7 bases and J by 7 bases, leaving 17 bases between them. In DNA, the CDR3 is TGTGCCAGCATCGAACGGGAAAACATGAACATTCAGTACTTC. Translating it yields CASIERENMNIQYF.